Reported below is one T cell receptor beta chain. Authors' data handling: Quantification of nucleated cells was approximated via reference gene primer amplification. Only in-frame clones appear in the TCRdb table, and some are missing; sequencing was by immunoSEQ multiplex PCR. V, J and clone size derive from that table, while D and trimming were established from the DNA sequence. The sample includes 200,000 to 250,000 clones, approximately 78% of them seen just once. V was clipped by 4 bases and J by 3 bases, with 16 bases between them. Per the germline V gene, CDR1 is GTSNPN and CDR2 is SVGIG (reference sequence). This CDR3 spans 14 amino acids. The record originates from a study of blood T cell repertoires in COVID-19. Study context: The samples span acute and convalescent COVID-19 from the United States, Italy and Spain. PBMCs, B-cell-depleted T cells, or T cells provided the cDNA or gDNA that made up the material.

The sequenced sample consisted of peripheral blood. The rearrangement joins TRBV30 to TRBJ2-7, with a tentative D call TRBD1 (5 bases). This TCR derives from a woman between 35 and 50 years old with acute or convalescent COVID-19. This CDR3 is CAWTPPTESYEQYF. The DNA of the CDR3 is TGTGCCTGGACTCCCCCGACAGAAAGCTACGAGCAGTACTTC.